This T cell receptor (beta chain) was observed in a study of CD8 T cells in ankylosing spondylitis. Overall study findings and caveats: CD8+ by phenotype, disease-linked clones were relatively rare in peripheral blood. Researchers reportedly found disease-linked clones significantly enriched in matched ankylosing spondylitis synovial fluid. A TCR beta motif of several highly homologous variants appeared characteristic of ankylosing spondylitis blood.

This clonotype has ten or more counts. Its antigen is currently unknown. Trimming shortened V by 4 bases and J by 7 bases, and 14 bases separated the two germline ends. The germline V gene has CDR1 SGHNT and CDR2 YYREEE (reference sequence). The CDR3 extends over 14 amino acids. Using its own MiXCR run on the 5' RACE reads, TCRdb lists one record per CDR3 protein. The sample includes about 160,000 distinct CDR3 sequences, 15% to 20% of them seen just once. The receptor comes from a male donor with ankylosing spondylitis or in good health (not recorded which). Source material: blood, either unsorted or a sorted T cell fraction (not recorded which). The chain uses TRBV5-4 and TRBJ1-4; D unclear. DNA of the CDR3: TGTGCCAGCAGCACCGAATTCGAGGGTGAAAAACTGTTTTTT. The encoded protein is CASSTEFEGEKLFF. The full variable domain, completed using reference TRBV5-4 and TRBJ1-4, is ETGVTQSPTHLIKTRGQQVTLRCSSQSGHNTVSWYQQALGQGPQFIFQYYREEENGRGNFPPRFSGLQFPNYSSELNVNALELDDSALYLCASSTEFEGEKLFFGSGTQLSVL.